The clone carrying this TCR beta chain was counted many times. Its specificity is unknown. The sample originates from a study of T cells after yellow fever vaccination. Germline V gene lookup returns CDR1 SGHRS and CDR2 YFSETQ. The length of the CDR3 is 13 residues. Trimming removed 3 bases from V and 5 bases from J, with 9 bases in between. The study's findings and limits: Booster sampling recovered most clones from primary vaccination (around 96% CD4, approximately 90% CD8).

Via MiXCR, TCRdb re-called the 5' RACE reads, giving one row per CDR3 protein. The data show 300,000 or so distinct CDR3 sequences, approximately 8% seen once. This rearrangement joins TRBV5-1 to TRBJ1-5; D is ambiguous. Here the sequenced sample was PBMCs, taken approximately 40 days after the first yellow fever vaccination. This sequence was found in a man aged 18 to 30 who received the YFV17D yellow fever vaccine. CDR3 amino acids: CASSSGLDQPQHF. CDR3 bases: TGCGCCAGCAGCTCTGGACTGGATCAGCCCCAGCATTTT.